The 27 T cell receptor beta chains given below trace back to one sample, sequenced in a study of cytomegalovirus exposure and HLA in healthy donors. The PCR was carried out with 60 Vbeta primers and 13 Jbeta primers. Measured with immunoSEQ multiplex PCR; TCRdb has only the in-frame clones, and not every one. The sample records about 70,000 clones, approximately 80% being singletons. Material for sequencing was PBMCs. All receptors derive from a girl aged 5-17 years in good health and CMV-seropositive.

The chain has TRBV15 and TRBJ2-7, with D perhaps matching TRBD2 (6 bases). CDR3 length: 15 residues. Deletions cut 1 base from V and 3 bases from J, with 13 bases between. Germline CDR1 is LNHNV and CDR2 is YYDKDF (reference sequence). The CDR3 spells CATSRAGLAFYEQYF. The CDR3 nucleotides read TGTGCCACCAGCAGAGCTGGGCTAGCGTTCTACGAGCAGTACTTC.

This rearrangement joins TRBV6-5 to TRBJ1-1; D is unclear. V shed 2 bases and J shed 9 bases, with 10 bases lying between them. The germline CDR1 and CDR2 sequences are MNHEY and SVGAGI. The CDR3 totals 12 residues. The CDR3 nucleotides read TGTGCCAGCAGTTACATCGGCAGGAAAGCTTTCTTT. Translated: CASSYIGRKAFF.

The rearrangement uses TRBV5-5 and TRBJ1-2, with 8 positions matching TRBD1. This CDR3 has 14 amino acids. Germline trimming cut 4 bases from V and 5 bases from J; bases unmatched to any gene: 7. Germline values: CDR1 SGHKS, CDR2 YYEKEE (reference sequence). The CDR3 protein is CASSSHWTGYGYTF. The CDR3 bases are TGTGCCAGCAGCAGCCATTGGACAGGGTATGGCTACACCTTC.

The chain combines TRBV6-1 with TRBJ2-7, with D tentatively TRBD1 (5 bases). Germline CDR1 reads MNHNS; CDR2 reads SASEGT. V was clipped by 0 bases and J by 5 bases, with 14 bases between them. This CDR3 spans 15 amino acids. In nucleotides, the CDR3 is TGTGCCAGCAGTGAAGCACCGACAGAGTCCCACGAGCAGTACTTC. Its translation: CASSEAPTESHEQYF.

The rearrangement joins TRBV15 to TRBJ2-3, with D tentatively TRBD2 (6 bases). The germline V and J ends were trimmed by 5 bases and 2 bases, with 17 bases remaining between them. Germline lookup yields CDR1 LNHNV and CDR2 YYDKDF (reference sequence). The CDR3 covers 16 residues. The CDR3 is CATSPEGGAFTDTQYF. The DNA for the CDR3 is TGTGCCACCAGCCCCGAGGGCGGGGCTTTCACAGATACGCAGTATTTT.

The chain has TRBV4-1 and TRBJ2-7, with D perhaps matching TRBD2 (6 bases). The CDR3 has 15 residues. Germline V CDR1 and CDR2: MGHRA, YSYEKL. Trimming pared 4 bases from V and 5 bases from J, leaving 18 bases between. The CDR3 nucleotides are TGCGCCAGCAGCCGCGGCGGAGCGGGTGGGAACGAGCAGTACTTC. As protein: CASSRGGAGGNEQYF.

The J gene is TRBJ1-2, the V gene TRBV5-1; 9 bases are a match to TRBD1. Germline CDR1 and CDR2: SGHRS and YFSETQ. Trimming took 7 bases from V and 8 from J; bases not matched to a gene: 9. This CDR3 contains 13 residues. The CDR3 reads CASWEGTGTGYTF. As DNA, the CDR3 is TGCGCCAGCTGGGAGGGGACAGGGACCGGCTACACCTTC.

This chain connects TRBV28 to TRBJ2-7; 10 bases align to TRBD2. This CDR3 is 14 amino acids long. The V gene end was trimmed by 5 bases and the J gene end by 2 bases; junction bases not matched to a gene: 3. Germline V gene data show CDR1 as MDHEN and CDR2 as SYDVKM. CDR3 coding DNA: TGTGCCAGCAGTCCGCTAGCGGGAGCCTACGAGCAGTACTTC. As protein: CASSPLAGAYEQYF.

This sequence joins TRBV7-9 and TRBJ1-4; D gene ambiguous. Trimming stripped 3 bases from V and 0 bases from J, with 8 bases between. CDR3 size: 15 residues. The germline V gene encodes CDR1 SEHNR and CDR2 FQNEAQ (reference sequence). CDR3 bases: TGTGCCAGCAGCTTTGCGGTACCAACTAATGAAAAACTGTTTTTT. Residues: CASSFAVPTNEKLFF.

The rearrangement links TRBV28 to TRBJ2-5, with 8 bases identical to TRBD1. This CDR3 is 12 amino acids long. Germline CDR1 MDHEN, CDR2 SYDVKM. After removal of 8 bases from V and 5 bases from J, the junction contained 4 bases not matched to a gene. The DNA of the CDR3 is TGTGCCAGCGCAGGGGGCGCGGAGACCCAGTACTTC. This translates into CASAGGAETQYF.

DNA of the CDR3: TGCGCCAGCAGCCAAGACCAGGAGGTAGGCTACGAGCAGTACTTC. It is translated as CASSQDQEVGYEQYF. The V gene is TRBV4-3, the J gene TRBJ2-7; weak D call: TRBD2 (5 bases). The CDR3 runs to 15 residues. Germline lookup yields CDR1 LGHNA and CDR2 YSLEER. With 0 bases removed from V and 3 bases from J, the gap between germline ends came to 12 bases.

The chain couples TRBV27 to TRBJ2-6; 7 positions match TRBD2. J was trimmed by 0 bases and V by 1 base; bases with no gene match: 9. This CDR3 has 19 residues. Germline CDR1 reads MNHEY; CDR2 reads SMNVEV (reference sequence). This CDR3 is CASSLLGGGAFSGANVLTF. The CDR3 region has the DNA TGTGCCAGCAGTTTATTGGGGGGGGGAGCTTTCTCTGGGGCCAACGTCCTGACTTTC.

J is TRBJ2-2 and V is TRBV30; 9 bases are shared with TRBD1. CDR1 is GTSNPN, CDR2 SVGIG, per germline (reference sequence). The trim removed 4 bases at V and 4 bases at J, leaving 4 bases unmatched. This CDR3 comprises 14 residues. The CDR3 region has the DNA TGTGCCTGGAATACAGGGGGCCCCACCGGGGAGCTGTTTTTT. Protein sequence: CAWNTGGPTGELFF.

This clone was seen once. The chain is built from TRBV7-6 and TRBJ2-5, with TRBD1 as a possible D gene (5 bases). Germline CDR1 and CDR2: SGHVS and FNYEAQ. The CDR3 covers 13 residues. Trimming pared 6 bases from V and 4 bases from J, leaving 12 bases between. Written as DNA, the CDR3 is TGTGCCAGCAGTCCCAGACAGAGAGAGACCCAGTACTTC. This codes for CASSPRQRETQYF.

The chain has TRBV6-5 and TRBJ1-6; D call uncertain. CDR1 is MNHEY and CDR2 is SVGAGI in the germline V gene. The CDR3 loop spans 16 amino acids. The ends were cut back, 0 bases at V and 9 bases at J, with 15 bases in the middle. CDR3 in amino acids: CASSYSGSSTASPLHF. The CDR3 coding sequence is TGTGCCAGCAGTTACTCGGGCAGCTCAACGGCTTCACCCCTCCACTTT.

The J gene is TRBJ1-3, the V gene TRBV7-9; D is possibly TRBD1 (6 bases). The CDR3 covers 15 residues. Germline V lookup: CDR1 SEHNR, CDR2 FQNEAQ (reference sequence). Trimming shortened V by 1 base and J by 4 bases, and 11 bases separated the two germline ends. CDR3 sequence reads: CASSLGRGQGNTIYF. The CDR3 nucleotides are TGTGCCAGCAGCTTAGGAAGGGGACAAGGAAACACCATATATTTT.

The genes are TRBV4-1 and TRBJ1-3, with D tentatively TRBD1 (5 bases). Per germline, CDR1 MGHRA and CDR2 YSYEKL. This CDR3 contains 14 residues. V lost 3 bases and J lost 4, with 10 bases in between. The CDR3, as DNA: TGCGCCAGCAGCCACAGGGCGCGGGGAAACACCATATATTTT. Translation: CASSHRARGNTIYF.

V usage is TRBV7-2 and J usage is TRBJ1-3; 7 nucleotides agree with TRBD1. This CDR3 has 16 residues. The J segment lost 0 bases and the V segment lost 5 bases, leaving 7 bases of the junction unmatched. Germline V CDR1 and CDR2: SGHTA, FQGNSA. Written as DNA, the CDR3 is TGTGCCAGCAGCCCCGCGACAGGGATCTCTGGAAACACCATATATTTT. Its protein product is CASSPATGISGNTIYF.

This clone has only one observation. This sequence joins TRBV7-9 and TRBJ1-2, with 7 bases that match TRBD1. With 4 bases clipped from V and 4 bases from J, the junction kept 6 bases outside the gene matches. The CDR3 is 14 amino acids. The germline V gene encodes CDR1 SEHNR and CDR2 FQNEAQ (reference sequence). The CDR3 DNA sequence: TGTGCCAGCAGCTCACAGGGGTCCTCCTATGGCTACACCTTC. Encoded protein: CASSSQGSSYGYTF.

J is TRBJ1-2 and V is TRBV28; a possible D gene is TRBD1 (5 bases). The CDR3 totals 14 residues. The germline V and J ends were trimmed by 2 bases and 5 bases, with 12 bases remaining between them. Looked up from germline, CDR1 is MDHEN and CDR2 is SYDVKM. This chain's CDR3 is CASSLGPGIYGYTF. The CDR3 DNA reads TGTGCCAGCAGTTTAGGGCCAGGGATTTATGGCTACACCTTC.

The chain combines TRBV18 with TRBJ2-1; TRBD2 is a possible D gene (5 bases). V was pared by 0 bases and J by 9 bases, with 9 bases between. Germline CDR1 reads KGHSH; CDR2 reads LQKENI. CDR3 length: 13 amino acids. The CDR3 here is CASSPPVGSEQFF. CDR3 in DNA: TGTGCCAGCTCACCACCGGTAGGGAGTGAGCAGTTCTTC.

The chain couples TRBV7-6 to TRBJ2-5; D not certain. The CDR3 is made up of 13 amino acids. Looked up from germline, CDR1 is SGHVS and CDR2 is FNYEAQ. The V end was cut by 4 bases, the J end by 5 bases, with 11 bases between. In DNA form, the CDR3 reads TGTGCCAGCAGCTCCCACCTCCGGGAGACCCAGTACTTC. As protein: CASSSHLRETQYF.

J is TRBJ1-2 and V is TRBV9; D gene uncertain. Trimming removed 0 bases at V and 8 bases at J, with 14 bases between. Germline V gene lookup returns CDR1 SGDLS and CDR2 YYNGEE. The CDR3 runs to 14 residues. CDR3 in DNA: TGTGCCAGCAGCGTAGACTATCGGGTTGGAGGCTACACCTTC. This encodes CASSVDYRVGGYTF.

The CDR3 region is CASSYLTGNTEAFF. The CDR3 DNA reads TGTGCCAGCAGCTACTTGACAGGGAACACTGAAGCTTTCTTT. The J gene is TRBJ1-1, the V gene TRBV11-2; the D gene is possibly TRBD1 (6 bases). The CDR3 length is 14 residues. Trimming took 4 bases from V and 1 from J, leaving 10 bases between them. Germline V lookup: CDR1 SGHAT, CDR2 FQNNGV.

This clone occurred a few times. The V and J genes are TRBV29-1 and TRBJ1-1; perhaps TRBD1 as D (6 bases). This CDR3 contains 15 residues. Germline CDR1 SQVTM, CDR2 ANQGSEA. Trimming left V 5 bases short and J 1 base short, with 17 bases between. The DNA for the CDR3 is TGCAGCGTTAGGGGTAACAGGGCGGGGAACACTGAAGCTTTCTTT. Its protein product is CSVRGNRAGNTEAFF.

The rearrangement uses TRBV7-6 and TRBJ1-4, with 7 bases lining up with TRBD1. The CDR3 contains 14 residues. Trimming removed 5 bases from V and 2 bases from J; junction bases left unmatched: 2. Germline CDR1 reads SGHVS; CDR2 reads FNYEAQ. CDR3 region: CASSQTGTNEKLFF. CDR3 nucleotides: TGTGCCAGCAGCCAGACAGGGACTAATGAAAAACTGTTTTTT.

V and J are TRBV2 and TRBJ2-1; the match to TRBD2 covers 9 bases. The CDR3 is made up of 15 amino acids. Losses at the gene ends were 4 bases for V and 8 bases for J; bases not matched to a gene: 9. The germline CDR1 and CDR2 sequences are SNHLY and FYNNEI. In DNA, the CDR3 is TGTGCCAGCAGTGGGTGGCTAGCGGGGTTCGATGAGCAGTTCTTC. Translated: CASSGWLAGFDEQFF.